Below, one T cell receptor beta chain is given with its context. Its antigen is not known. This entry comes from a study of tumor-infiltrating lymphocytes in primary liver carcinoma. With a constant-region primer, TCR beta cDNA was made from around 530 ng of total RNA. Slightly modified ARM-PCR, run as three nested multiplex PCR rounds, produced the TCR beta libraries. With TRBV1-TRBV30 forward primers and a C-beta reverse primer, the first two PCR rounds were run for about 10 cycles each. TCRdb fed the multiplex PCR reads into MiXCR, producing one record per CDR3 protein. Altogether fewer than 250,000 distinct CDR3 sequences are present, less than 65% being singletons, with the ten largest covering 6% to 8.5%. Germline DNA was extracted too, while blood RNA derived from unsorted whole blood. They drew approximately 3.8 milliliters of peripheral blood before surgery. The CDR3 covers 19 residues. After removal of 2 bases from V and 0 bases from J, the junction contained 9 bases not matched to a gene. Germline V lookup: CDR1 MNHEY, CDR2 SVGAGI.

Study outcomes and limitations: The study found tumor-adjacent and tumor-blood pairs overlapped less than tumor region pairs.

The TCR originated in a woman in her fifties or sixties with primary liver carcinoma and hepatitis B virus infection. The sample taken for sequencing was peripheral blood. This sequence joins TRBV6-5 and TRBJ2-1; 11 bases line up with TRBD2. The DNA for the CDR3 is TGTGCCAGCAGTTACAGGGCTAGCGGGAGGATTAGCTCCTACAATGAGCAGTTCTTC. It specifies CASSYRASGRISSYNEQFF.